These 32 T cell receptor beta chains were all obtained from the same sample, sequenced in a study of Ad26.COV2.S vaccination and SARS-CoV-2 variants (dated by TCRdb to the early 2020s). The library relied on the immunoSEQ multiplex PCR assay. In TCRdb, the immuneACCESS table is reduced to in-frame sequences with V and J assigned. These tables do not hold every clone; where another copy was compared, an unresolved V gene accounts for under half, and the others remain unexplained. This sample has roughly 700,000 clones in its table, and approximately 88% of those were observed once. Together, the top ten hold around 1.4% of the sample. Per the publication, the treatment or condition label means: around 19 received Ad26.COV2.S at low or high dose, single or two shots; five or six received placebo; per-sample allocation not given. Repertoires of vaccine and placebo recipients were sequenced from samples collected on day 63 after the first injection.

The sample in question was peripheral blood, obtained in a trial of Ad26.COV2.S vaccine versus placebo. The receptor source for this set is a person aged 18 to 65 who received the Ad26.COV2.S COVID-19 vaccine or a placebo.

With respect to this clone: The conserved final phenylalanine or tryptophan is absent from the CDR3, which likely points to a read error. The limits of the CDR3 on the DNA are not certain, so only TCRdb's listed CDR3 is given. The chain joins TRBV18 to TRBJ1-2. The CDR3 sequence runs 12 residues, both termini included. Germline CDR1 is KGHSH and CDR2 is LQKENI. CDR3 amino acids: CASSPGTNRGPL.

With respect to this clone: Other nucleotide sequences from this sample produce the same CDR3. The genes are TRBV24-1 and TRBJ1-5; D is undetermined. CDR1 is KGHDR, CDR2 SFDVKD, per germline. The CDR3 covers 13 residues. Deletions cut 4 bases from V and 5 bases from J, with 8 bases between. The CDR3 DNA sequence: TGTGCCACCAGTGAACGTGGGGATCAGCCCCAGCATTTT. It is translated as CATSERGDQPQHF.

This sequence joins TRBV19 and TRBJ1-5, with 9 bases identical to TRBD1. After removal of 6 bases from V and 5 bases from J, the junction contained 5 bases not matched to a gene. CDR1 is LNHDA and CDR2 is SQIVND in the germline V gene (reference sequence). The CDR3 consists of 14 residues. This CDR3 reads CASRQGQGYQPQHF. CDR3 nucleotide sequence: TGTGCCAGTAGACAGGGACAGGGTTATCAGCCCCAGCATTTT. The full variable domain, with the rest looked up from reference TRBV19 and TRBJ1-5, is DGGITQSPKYLFRKEGQNVTLSCEQNLNHDAMYWYRQDPGQGLRLIYYSQIVNDFQKGDIAEGYSVSREKKESFPLTVTSAQKNPTAFYLCASRQGQGYQPQHFGDGTRLSIL.

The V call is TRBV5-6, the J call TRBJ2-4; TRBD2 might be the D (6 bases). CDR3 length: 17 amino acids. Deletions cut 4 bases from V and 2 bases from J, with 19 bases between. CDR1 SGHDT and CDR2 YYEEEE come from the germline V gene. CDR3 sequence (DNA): TGTGCCAGCAGCCCGGTTGGGGGGTCGCAGACCAAAAACATTCAGTACTTC. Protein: CASSPVGGSQTKNIQYF.

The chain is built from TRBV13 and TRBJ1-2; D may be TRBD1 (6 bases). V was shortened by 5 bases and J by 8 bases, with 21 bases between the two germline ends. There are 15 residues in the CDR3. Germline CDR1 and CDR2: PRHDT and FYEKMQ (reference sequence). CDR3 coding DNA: TGTGCCAGCAGCCCTCAATACCTCACAGGGTACGGCTACACCTTC. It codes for CASSPQYLTGYGYTF.

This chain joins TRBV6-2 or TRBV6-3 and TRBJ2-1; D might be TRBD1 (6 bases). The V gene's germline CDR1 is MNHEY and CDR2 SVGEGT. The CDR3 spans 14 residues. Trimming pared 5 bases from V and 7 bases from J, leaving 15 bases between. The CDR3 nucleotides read TGTGCCAGCAGTCCCCAAGGACAGAGGAATGAGCAGTTCTTC. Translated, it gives CASSPQGQRNEQFF.

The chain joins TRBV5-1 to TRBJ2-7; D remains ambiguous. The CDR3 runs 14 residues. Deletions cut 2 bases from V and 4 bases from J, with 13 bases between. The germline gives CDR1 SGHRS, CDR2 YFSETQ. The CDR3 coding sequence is TGCGCCAGCAGCTTTGACTCAAGCCGTTACGAGCAGTACTTC. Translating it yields CASSFDSSRYEQYF.

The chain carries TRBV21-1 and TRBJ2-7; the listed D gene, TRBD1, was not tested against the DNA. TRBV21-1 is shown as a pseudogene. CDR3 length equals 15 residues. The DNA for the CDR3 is TGTGCCAGCAGGTCTACTAGGGCGACAGGGTTCGAGCAGTACTTC. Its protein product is CASRSTRATGFEQYF.

The CDR3 DNA follows: TGTGCCACCAGACCAGGGGACTTGAACACCGGGGAGCTGTTTTTT. Translating gives CATRPGDLNTGELFF. V and J are TRBV24-1 and TRBJ2-2; either TRBD1 or TRBD2 may fit D (6 bases each). The germline V gene encodes CDR1 KGHDR and CDR2 SFDVKD. V was cut by 7 bases and J by 1 base, with 12 bases left in between. The CDR3 runs 15 residues.

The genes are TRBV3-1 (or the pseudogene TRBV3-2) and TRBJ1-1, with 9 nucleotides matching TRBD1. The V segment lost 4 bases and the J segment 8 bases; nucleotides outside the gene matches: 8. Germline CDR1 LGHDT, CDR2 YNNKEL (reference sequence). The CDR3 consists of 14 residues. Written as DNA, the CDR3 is TGTGCCAGCAGCCTACTACAGGGGGCCCCAGAAGCTTTCTTT. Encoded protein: CASSLLQGAPEAFF.

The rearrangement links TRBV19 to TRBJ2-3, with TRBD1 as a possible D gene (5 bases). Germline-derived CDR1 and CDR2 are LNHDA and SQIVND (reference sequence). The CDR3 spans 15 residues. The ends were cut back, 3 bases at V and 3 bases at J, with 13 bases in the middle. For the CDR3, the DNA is TGTGCCAGTAGTATGCGCAGGGTGGGGACAGATACGCAGTATTTT. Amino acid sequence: CASSMRRVGTDTQYF.

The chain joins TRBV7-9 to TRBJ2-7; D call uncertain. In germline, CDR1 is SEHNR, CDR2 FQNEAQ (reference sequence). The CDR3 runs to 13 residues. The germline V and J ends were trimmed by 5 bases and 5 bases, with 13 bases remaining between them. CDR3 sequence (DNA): TGTGCCAGCAGCCCCCTAGGGCTCCACGAGCAGTACTTC. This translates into CASSPLGLHEQYF.

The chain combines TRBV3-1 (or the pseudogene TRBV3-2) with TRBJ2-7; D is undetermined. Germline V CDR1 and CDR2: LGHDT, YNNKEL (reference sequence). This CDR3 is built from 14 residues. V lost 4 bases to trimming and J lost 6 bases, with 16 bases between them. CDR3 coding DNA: TGTGCCAGCAGCCCGGAGATACGAGACCGCGAGCAGTACTTC. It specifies CASSPEIRDREQYF.

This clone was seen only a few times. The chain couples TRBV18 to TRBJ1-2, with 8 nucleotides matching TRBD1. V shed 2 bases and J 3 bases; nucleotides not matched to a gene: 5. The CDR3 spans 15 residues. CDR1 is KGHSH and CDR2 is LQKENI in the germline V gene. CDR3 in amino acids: CASSPFGQGDYGYTF. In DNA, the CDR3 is TGTGCCAGCTCACCATTCGGACAGGGTGACTATGGCTACACCTTC. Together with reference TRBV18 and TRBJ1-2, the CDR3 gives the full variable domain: NAGVMQNPRHLVRRRGQEARLRCSPMKGHSHVYWYRQLPEEGLKFMVYLQKENIIDESGMPKERFSAEFPKEGPSILRIQQVVRGDSAAYFCASSPFGQGDYGYTFGSGTRLTVV.

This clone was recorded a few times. Here the CDR3 DNA reads TGTGCCAGCAGCTTAGAATCTGGAAACACCATATATTTT. It is translated as CASSLESGNTIYF. The chain joins TRBV11-2 to TRBJ1-3; no firm D call. Germline values: CDR1 SGHAT, CDR2 FQNNGV. The CDR3 runs to 13 residues. The germline V and J ends were trimmed by 0 bases and 1 base, with 1 base remaining between them.

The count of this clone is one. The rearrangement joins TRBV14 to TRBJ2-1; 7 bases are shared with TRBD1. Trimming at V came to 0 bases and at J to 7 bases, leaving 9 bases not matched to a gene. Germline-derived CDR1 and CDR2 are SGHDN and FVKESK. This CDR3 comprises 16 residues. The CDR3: CASSQDRQGVRNEQFF. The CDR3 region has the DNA TGTGCCAGCAGCCAAGATAGGCAGGGGGTAAGGAATGAGCAGTTCTTC. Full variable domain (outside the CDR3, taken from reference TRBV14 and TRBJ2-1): EAGVTQFPSHSVIEKGQTVTLRCDPISGHDNLYWYRRVMGKEIKFLLHFVKESKQDESGMPNNRFLAERTGGTYSTLKVQPAELEDSGVYFCASSQDRQGVRNEQFFGPGTRLTVL.

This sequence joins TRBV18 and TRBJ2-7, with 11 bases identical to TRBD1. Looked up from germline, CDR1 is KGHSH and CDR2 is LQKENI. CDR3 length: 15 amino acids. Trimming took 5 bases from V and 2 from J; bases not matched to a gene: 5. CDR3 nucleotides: TGTGCCAGCTCATCGGGACAGGGGGGAACCTACGAGCAGTACTTC. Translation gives CASSSGQGGTYEQYF.

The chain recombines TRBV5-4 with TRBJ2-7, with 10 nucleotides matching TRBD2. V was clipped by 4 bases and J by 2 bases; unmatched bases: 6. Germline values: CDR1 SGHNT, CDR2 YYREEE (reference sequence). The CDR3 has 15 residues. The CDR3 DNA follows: TGTGCCAGCAGCCGTCGGACTAGCGGCCCCTACGAGCAGTACTTC. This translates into CASSRRTSGPYEQYF.

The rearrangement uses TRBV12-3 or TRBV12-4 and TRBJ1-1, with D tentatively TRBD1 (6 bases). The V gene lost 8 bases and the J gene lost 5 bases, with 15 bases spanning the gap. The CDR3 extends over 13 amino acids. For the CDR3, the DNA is TGTGCCAGCGGGGGGCCCCCAGAGACTGAAGCTTTCTTT. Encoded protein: CASGGPPETEAFF.

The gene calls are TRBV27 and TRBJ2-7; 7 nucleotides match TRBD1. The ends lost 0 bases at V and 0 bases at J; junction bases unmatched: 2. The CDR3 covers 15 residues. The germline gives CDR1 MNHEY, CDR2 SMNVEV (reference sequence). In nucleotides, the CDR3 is TGTGCCAGCAGTTTATCGACAGGGAGCTCCTACGAGCAGTACTTC. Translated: CASSLSTGSSYEQYF.

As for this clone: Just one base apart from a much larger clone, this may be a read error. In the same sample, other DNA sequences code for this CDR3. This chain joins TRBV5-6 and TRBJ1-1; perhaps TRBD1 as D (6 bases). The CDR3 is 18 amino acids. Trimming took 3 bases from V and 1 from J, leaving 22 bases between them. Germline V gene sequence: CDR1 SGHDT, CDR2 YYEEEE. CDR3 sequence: CASSSIIGGGGPNTEAFF. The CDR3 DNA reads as TGTGCCAGCAGCTCAATAATAGGCGGGGGCGGGCCGAACACTGAAGCTTTCTTT.

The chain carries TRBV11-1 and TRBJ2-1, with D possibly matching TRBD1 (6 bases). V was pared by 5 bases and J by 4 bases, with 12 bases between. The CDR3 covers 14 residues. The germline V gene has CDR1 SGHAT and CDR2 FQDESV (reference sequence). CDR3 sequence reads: CASSTRDNYNEQFF. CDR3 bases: TGTGCCAGCAGCACCCGGGACAATTACAATGAGCAGTTCTTC.

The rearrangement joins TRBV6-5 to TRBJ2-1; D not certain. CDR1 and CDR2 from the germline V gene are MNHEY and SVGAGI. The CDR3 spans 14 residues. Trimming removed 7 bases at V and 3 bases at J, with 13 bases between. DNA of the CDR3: TGTGCCAGCACGAGATTGGTAGACTACAATGAGCAGTTCTTC. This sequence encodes CASTRLVDYNEQFF.

The CDR3 loop is CASSLPWRYTGELFF. In DNA, the CDR3 is TGTGCCAGCAGCCTCCCTTGGCGGTACACCGGGGAGCTGTTTTTT. The chain links TRBV3-1 (or the pseudogene TRBV3-2) to TRBJ2-2; D not resolved. The CDR3 is 15 amino acids. Looked up from germline, CDR1 is LGHDT and CDR2 is YNNKEL (reference sequence). The V and J ends lost 4 bases and 3 bases respectively, with 12 bases between them.

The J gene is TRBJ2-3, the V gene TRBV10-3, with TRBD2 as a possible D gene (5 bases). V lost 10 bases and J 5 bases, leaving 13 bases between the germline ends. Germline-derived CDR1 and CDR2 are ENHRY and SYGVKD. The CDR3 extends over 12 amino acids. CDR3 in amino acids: CATAPSGDTQYF. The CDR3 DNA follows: TGTGCCACGGCACCCAGCGGAGATACGCAGTATTTT.

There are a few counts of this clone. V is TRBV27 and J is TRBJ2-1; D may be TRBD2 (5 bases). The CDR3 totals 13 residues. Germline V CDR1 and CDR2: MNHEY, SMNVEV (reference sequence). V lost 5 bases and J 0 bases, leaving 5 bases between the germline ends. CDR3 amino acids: CASSTSSYNEQFF. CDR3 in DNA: TGTGCCAGCAGTACTAGCTCCTACAATGAGCAGTTCTTC.

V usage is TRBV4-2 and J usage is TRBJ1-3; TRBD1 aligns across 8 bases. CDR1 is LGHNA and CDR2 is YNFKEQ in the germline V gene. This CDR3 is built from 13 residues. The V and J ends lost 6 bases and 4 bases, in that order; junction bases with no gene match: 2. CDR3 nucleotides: TGTGCCAGCAGAAGGACAGGGGGAAACACCATATATTTT. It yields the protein CASRRTGGNTIYF.

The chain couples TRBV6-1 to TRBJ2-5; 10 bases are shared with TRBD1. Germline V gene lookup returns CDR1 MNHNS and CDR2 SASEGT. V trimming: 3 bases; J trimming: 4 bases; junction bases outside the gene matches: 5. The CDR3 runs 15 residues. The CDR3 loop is CASSEPGQGPETQYF. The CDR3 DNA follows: TGTGCCAGCAGTGAGCCGGGACAGGGGCCAGAGACCCAGTACTTC.

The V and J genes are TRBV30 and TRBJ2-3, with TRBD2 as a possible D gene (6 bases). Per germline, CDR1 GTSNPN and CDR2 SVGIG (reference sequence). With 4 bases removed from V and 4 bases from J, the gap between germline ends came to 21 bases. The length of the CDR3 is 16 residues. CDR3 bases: TGTGCCTGGACCCTACCCCGGCTGGGGGGAGCAGATACGCAGTATTTT. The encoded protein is CAWTLPRLGGADTQYF.

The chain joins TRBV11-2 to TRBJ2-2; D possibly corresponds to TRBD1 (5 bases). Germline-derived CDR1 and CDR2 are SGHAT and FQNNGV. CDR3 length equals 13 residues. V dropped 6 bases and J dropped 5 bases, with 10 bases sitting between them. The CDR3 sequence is CASSTDRTGELFF. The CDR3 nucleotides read TGTGCCAGCAGTACAGACAGAACCGGGGAGCTGTTTTTT.

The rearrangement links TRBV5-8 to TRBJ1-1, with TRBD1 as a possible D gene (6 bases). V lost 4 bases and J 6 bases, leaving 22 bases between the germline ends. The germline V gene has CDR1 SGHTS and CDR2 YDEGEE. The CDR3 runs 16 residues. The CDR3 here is CASSHTTRQAPAEAFF. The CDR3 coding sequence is TGTGCCAGCAGCCACACAACCCGACAGGCTCCCGCTGAAGCTTTCTTT.

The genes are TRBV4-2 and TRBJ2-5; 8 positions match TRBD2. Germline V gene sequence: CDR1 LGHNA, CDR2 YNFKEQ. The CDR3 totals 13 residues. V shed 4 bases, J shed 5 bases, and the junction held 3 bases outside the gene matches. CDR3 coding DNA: TGTGCCAGCAGCCTCGGGGGGGCTGAGACCCAGTACTTC. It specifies CASSLGGAETQYF.